The rows below give T cell receptor beta chains drawn from one sample of a study of blood T cell repertoires in COVID-19. The method was immunoSEQ multiplex PCR; TCRdb's version includes in-frame clones alone and lacks a portion of them. The data show some 320,000 clones, approximately 88% seen once. Sequences were obtained from peripheral blood. Source of these receptors: a woman aged 25 to 39 who had recovered from COVID-19. Both conserved end residues are part of each CDR3. A D gene is named only where the DNA matches it firmly. Rows may omit the clone size; those that give it use once, few, many or a size class.

D gene: -; V gene: TRBV19; clone size: -; J gene: TRBJ1-1; CDR3 DNA: TGTGCCAGTAGTATGGGGACAAACACTGAAGCTTTCTTT; CDR3 protein: CASSMGTNTEAFF
D gene: -; V gene: TRBV6-1; clone size: -; J gene: TRBJ1-1; CDR3 DNA: TGTGCCAGCAGTGAAACCGGGACACTCATGAACACTGAAGCTTTCTTT; CDR3 protein: CASSETGTLMNTEAFF
D gene: TRBD1; V gene: TRBV28; clone size: -; J gene: TRBJ1-2; CDR3 DNA: TGTGCCAGCAGAAGCGAAGGGACAGGGCTCTTCAATGGCTACACCTTC; CDR3 protein: CASRSEGTGLFNGYTF
D gene: -; V gene: TRBV28; clone size: -; J gene: TRBJ1-2; CDR3 DNA: TGTGCCAGCAGCACTTATTCGGGCTACACCTTC; CDR3 protein: CASSTYSGYTF
D gene: TRBD2; V gene: TRBV9; clone size: -; J gene: TRBJ2-7; CDR3 DNA: TGTGCCAGCAGCGTACAGGGACTAGGGAACTACGAGCAGTACTTC; CDR3 protein: CASSVQGLGNYEQYF
D gene: TRBD1; V gene: TRBV5-5; clone size: once; J gene: TRBJ2-7; CDR3 DNA: TGTGCCAGCAGTCGACCATTACAGGGGGGACCCTACGAGCAGTACTTC; CDR3 protein: CASSRPLQGGPYEQYF
D gene: -; V gene: TRBV5-1; clone size: -; J gene: TRBJ2-5; CDR3 DNA: TGCGCCAGCAGGGAAGCGGGGACACTCCAAGAGACCCAGTACTTC; CDR3 protein: CASREAGTLQETQYF
D gene: -; V gene: TRBV2; clone size: few; J gene: TRBJ1-2; CDR3 DNA: TGTGCCAGCAGTGAAGTTGAGGGAGTGTATGGCTACACCTTC; CDR3 protein: CASSEVEGVYGYTF
D gene: TRBD1; V gene: TRBV11-2; clone size: -; J gene: TRBJ2-3; CDR3 DNA: TGTGCCAGCAGCTTAGAACCCAGGGGGTACCACACAGATACGCAGTATTTT; CDR3 protein: CASSLEPRGYHTDTQYF
D gene: -; V gene: TRBV5-5; clone size: -; J gene: TRBJ1-1; CDR3 DNA: TGTGCCAGCAGCCCCATGGGGGGGACTGAAGCTTTCTTT; CDR3 protein: CASSPMGGTEAFF
D gene: -; V gene: TRBV5-4; clone size: -; J gene: TRBJ2-7; CDR3 DNA: TGTGCCAGCAGCCTTGGGGGGAGCTCCTACGAGCAGTACTTC; CDR3 protein: CASSLGGSSYEQYF
D gene: -; V gene: TRBV5-4; clone size: -; J gene: TRBJ2-1; CDR3 DNA: TGTGCCAGCGGCATCAAAGGGGGACCCGAGCAGTTCTTC; CDR3 protein: CASGIKGGPEQFF
D gene: TRBD1; V gene: TRBV7-2; clone size: -; J gene: TRBJ1-2; CDR3 DNA: TGTGCCAGCAGCGTTTACAGGGGGACCTATGGCTACACCTTC; CDR3 protein: CASSVYRGTYGYTF
D gene: TRBD2; V gene: TRBV29-1; clone size: -; J gene: TRBJ2-3; CDR3 DNA: TGCAGCGTTGTTGGTGACGGGGGGAGGTCAGATACGCAGTATTTT; CDR3 protein: CSVVGDGGRSDTQYF
D gene: -; V gene: TRBV5-1; clone size: -; J gene: TRBJ1-5; CDR3 DNA: TGCGCCAGCAGCTTGGACAGTAGCAATCAGCCCCAGCATTTT; CDR3 protein: CASSLDSSNQPQHF
D gene: TRBD2; V gene: TRBV27; clone size: -; J gene: TRBJ2-1; CDR3 DNA: TGTGCCAGCAGTTCCATACTGACTAGCGGGGAAATATACAATGAGCAGTTCTTC; CDR3 protein: CASSSILTSGEIYNEQFF
D gene: -; V gene: TRBV19; clone size: -; J gene: TRBJ2-1; CDR3 DNA: TGTGCCAGTAGTATGCCCAGGGTACAACTCAATGAGCAGTTCTTC; CDR3 protein: CASSMPRVQLNEQFF
D gene: -; V gene: TRBV4-2; clone size: few; J gene: TRBJ2-1; CDR3 DNA: TGTGCCAGCAGCCAAGACTCAGGGGGGCCGGGCAATGAGCAGTTCTTC; CDR3 protein: CASSQDSGGPGNEQFF
D gene: -; V gene: TRBV5-1; clone size: -; J gene: TRBJ1-2; CDR3 DNA: TGCGCCAGCAGCTTAGCCCCACGACTGGGTAACTATGGCTACACCTTC; CDR3 protein: CASSLAPRLGNYGYTF
D gene: TRBD1; V gene: TRBV4-1; clone size: once; J gene: TRBJ1-1; CDR3 DNA: TGCGCCAGCAGCCAATTGGGACAGGGGGACACTGAAGCTTTCTTT; CDR3 protein: CASSQLGQGDTEAFF
D gene: TRBD1; V gene: TRBV6-5; clone size: -; J gene: TRBJ1-3; CDR3 DNA: TGTGCCAGCAGTCGGGACAGGGCGGCGGGAAACACCATATATTTT; CDR3 protein: CASSRDRAAGNTIYF
D gene: TRBD1; V gene: TRBV5-1; clone size: -; J gene: TRBJ1-1; CDR3 DNA: TGCGCCAGCAGCTTGCAGGGGGCGACCCCTGAAGCTTTCTTT; CDR3 protein: CASSLQGATPEAFF
D gene: -; V gene: TRBV18; clone size: -; J gene: TRBJ1-1; CDR3 DNA: TGTGCCAGCTCACCGCCGGGGGTGGATACTGAAGCTTTCTTT; CDR3 protein: CASSPPGVDTEAFF
D gene: TRBD1; V gene: TRBV7-2; clone size: once; J gene: TRBJ1-6; CDR3 DNA: TGTGCCAGCAGCCCAGGGGGCTCCTATAATTCACCCCTCCACTTT; CDR3 protein: CASSPGGSYNSPLHF
D gene: TRBD1; V gene: TRBV5-6; clone size: once; J gene: TRBJ2-1; CDR3 DNA: TGTGCCAGCAGCTTTTCAGGGGGCGGACGAGATGAGCAGTTCTTC; CDR3 protein: CASSFSGGGRDEQFF
D gene: -; V gene: TRBV4-1; clone size: -; J gene: TRBJ2-3; CDR3 DNA: TGCGCCAGCAGCCTGGGCCGGGTAGGACTACCCTTCACAGATACGCAGTATTTT; CDR3 protein: CASSLGRVGLPFTDTQYF
D gene: -; V gene: TRBV18; clone size: -; J gene: TRBJ1-4; CDR3 DNA: TGTGCCAGCTCAAGGAACCGGGATGAAAAACTGTTTTTT; CDR3 protein: CASSRNRDEKLFF
D gene: TRBD1; V gene: TRBV27; clone size: -; J gene: TRBJ2-2; CDR3 DNA: TGTGCCAGCAGTTTTCGGGGAGGGACAGGGATCCCCGGGGAGCTGTTTTTT; CDR3 protein: CASSFRGGTGIPGELFF